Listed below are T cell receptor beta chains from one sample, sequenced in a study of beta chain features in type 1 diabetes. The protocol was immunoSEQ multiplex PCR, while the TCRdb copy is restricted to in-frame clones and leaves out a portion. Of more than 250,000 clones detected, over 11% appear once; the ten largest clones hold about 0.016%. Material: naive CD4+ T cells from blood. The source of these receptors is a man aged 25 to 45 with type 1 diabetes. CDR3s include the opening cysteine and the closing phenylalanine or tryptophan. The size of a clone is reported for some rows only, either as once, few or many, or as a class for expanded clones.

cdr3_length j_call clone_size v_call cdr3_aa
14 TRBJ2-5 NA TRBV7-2 CASSLGIVQETQYF
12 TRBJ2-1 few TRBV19 CASVGGPHEQFF
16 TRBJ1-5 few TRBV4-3 CASSQSWARAGQPQHF
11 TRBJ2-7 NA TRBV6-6 CASSPSGEQYF
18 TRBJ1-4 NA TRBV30 CAWRRMVQGPGWGEKLFF
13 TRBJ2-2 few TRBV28 CASSLTGGGELFF
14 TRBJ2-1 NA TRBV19 CALTMTSGLWEQFF
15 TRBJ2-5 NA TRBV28 CASGLAGGRGETQYF
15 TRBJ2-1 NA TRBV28 CASHISGSNHNEQFF
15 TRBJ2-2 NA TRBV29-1 CSFRGGQGATGELFF
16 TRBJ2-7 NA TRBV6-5 CASSYLTSGHSYEQYF
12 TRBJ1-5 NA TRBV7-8 CASSSGNQPQHF
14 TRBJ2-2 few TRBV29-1 CSVRRREGTGELFF
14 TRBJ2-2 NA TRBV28 CASLNAGSTGELFF
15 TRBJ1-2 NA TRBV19 CASSPRQEFLNGYTF
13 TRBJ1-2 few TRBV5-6 CASSLRNRDGYTF
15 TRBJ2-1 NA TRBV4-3 CASSHVDRGVNEQFF
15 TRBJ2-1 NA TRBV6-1 CASRPRTSTYNEQFF
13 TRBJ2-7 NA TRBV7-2 CASSYGQTREQYF
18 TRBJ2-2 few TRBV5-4 CASSLSRTSGRRTGELFF
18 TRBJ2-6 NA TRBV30 CALLRTGAPLSGANVLTF
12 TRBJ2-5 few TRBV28 CASSDRAETQYF
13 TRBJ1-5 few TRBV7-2 CASSERQLQPQHF
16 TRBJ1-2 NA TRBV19 CASTRLTGVAEDGYTF
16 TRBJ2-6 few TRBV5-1 CASSKTGPAGANVLTF
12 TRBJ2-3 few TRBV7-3 CASSLSSDTQYF
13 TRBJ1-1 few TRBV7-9 CASSSGQVQRAFF
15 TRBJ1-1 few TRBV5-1 CASSTNGEWNTEAFF
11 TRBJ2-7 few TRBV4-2 CASSQEEEQYF
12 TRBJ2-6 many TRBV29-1 CSAGLGANVLTF
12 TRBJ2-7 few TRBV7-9 CASSSGASEQYF
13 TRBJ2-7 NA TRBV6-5 CASRHRGVYEQYF
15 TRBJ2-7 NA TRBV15 CATSRDPGLAYEQYF
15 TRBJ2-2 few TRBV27 CASSPAGRTGGELFF
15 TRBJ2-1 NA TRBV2 CASTIISGSEGEQFF
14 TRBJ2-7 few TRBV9 CASSATGTTYEQYF
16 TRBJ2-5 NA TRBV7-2 CASSPRSGRARETQYF
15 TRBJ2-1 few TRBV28 CASSLAAGGPFEQFF
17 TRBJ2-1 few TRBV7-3 CASSLGRLAGGSSEQFF
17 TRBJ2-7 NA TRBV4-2 CASSPRVDRGTTYEQYF
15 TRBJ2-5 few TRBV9 CASSVSAVYQETQYF
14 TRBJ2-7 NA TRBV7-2 CASSLGSAGAEQYF
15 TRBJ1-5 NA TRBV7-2 CASSQTGPGNQPQHF
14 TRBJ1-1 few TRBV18 CASSTRTGEVEAFF
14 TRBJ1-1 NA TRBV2 CASSAGGRGTEAFF
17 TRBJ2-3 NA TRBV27 CASSLSMDFVGADTQYF
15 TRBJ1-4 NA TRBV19 CASSIPTGGNEKLFF
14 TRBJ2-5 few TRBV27 CASSHIAGEETQYF
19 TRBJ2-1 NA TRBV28 CASSGAPGTSGRVNNEQFF
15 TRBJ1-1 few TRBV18 CASSPFGGDNTEAFF
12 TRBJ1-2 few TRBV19 CASRTGDYGYTF
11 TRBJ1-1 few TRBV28 CASSLRGGAFF
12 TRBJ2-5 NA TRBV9 CASSPLEETQYF
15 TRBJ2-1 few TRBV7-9 CASTSRQGPYNEQFF
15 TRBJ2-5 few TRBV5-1 CASSLAMATRETQYF